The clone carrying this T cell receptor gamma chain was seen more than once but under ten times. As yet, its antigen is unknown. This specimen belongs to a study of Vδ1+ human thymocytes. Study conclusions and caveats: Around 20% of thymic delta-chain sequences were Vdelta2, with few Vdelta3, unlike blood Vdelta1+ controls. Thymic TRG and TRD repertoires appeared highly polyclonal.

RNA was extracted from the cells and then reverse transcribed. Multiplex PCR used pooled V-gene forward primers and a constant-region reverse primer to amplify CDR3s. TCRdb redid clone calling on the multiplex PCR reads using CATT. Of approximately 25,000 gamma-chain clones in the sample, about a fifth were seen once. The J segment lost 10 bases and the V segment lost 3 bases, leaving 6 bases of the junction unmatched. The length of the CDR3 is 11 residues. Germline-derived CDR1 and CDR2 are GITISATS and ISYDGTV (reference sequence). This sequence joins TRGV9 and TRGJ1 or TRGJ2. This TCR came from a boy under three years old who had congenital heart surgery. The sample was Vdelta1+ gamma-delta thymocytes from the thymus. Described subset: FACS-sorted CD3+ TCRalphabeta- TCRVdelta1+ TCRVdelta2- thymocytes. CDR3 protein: CALWEPTKKLF. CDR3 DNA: TGTGCCTTGTGGGAGCCAACCAAGAAACTCTTT.